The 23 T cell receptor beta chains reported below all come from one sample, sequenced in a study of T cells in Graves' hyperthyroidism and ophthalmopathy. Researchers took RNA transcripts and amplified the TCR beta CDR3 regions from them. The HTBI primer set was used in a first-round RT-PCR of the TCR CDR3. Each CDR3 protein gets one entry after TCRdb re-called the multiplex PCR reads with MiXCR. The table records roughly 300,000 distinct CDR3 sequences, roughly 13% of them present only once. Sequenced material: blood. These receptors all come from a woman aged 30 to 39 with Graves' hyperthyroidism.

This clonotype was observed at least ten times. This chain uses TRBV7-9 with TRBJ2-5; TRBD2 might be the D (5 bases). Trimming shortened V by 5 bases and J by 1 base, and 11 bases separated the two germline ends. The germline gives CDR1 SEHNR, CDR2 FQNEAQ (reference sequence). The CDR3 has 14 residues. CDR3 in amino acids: CASSPPGGQETQYF. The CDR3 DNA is TGTGCCAGCAGCCCCCCCGGAGGCCAAGAGACCCAGTACTTC.

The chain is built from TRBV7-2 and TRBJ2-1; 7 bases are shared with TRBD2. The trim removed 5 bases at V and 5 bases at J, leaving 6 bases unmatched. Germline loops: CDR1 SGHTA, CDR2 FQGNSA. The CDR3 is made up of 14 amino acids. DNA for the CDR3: TGTGCCAGCAGCCGGGGAGGGAGAGACAATGAGCAGTTCTTC. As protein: CASSRGGRDNEQFF.

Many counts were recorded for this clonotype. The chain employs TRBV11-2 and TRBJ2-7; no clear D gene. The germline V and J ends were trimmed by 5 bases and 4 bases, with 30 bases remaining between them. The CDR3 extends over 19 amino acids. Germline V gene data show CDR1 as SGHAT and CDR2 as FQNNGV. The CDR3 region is CASSPFLPVTGRRRYEQYF. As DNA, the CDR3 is TGTGCCAGCAGCCCTTTCTTACCAGTCACCGGTCGAAGGCGGTACGAGCAGTACTTC.

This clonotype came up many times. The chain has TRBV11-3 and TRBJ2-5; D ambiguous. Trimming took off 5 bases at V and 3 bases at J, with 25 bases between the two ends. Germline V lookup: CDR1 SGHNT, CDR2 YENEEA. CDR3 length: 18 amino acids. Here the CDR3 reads CASSTGGIGDMTKETQYF. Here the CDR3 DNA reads TGTGCCAGCAGCACCGGTGGGATTGGCGATATGACCAAAGAGACCCAGTACTTC.

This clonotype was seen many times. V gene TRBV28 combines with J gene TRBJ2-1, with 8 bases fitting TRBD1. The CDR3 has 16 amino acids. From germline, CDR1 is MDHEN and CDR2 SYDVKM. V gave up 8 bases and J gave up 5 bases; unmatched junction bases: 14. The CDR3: CASGVVRTGPDNEQFF. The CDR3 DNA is TGTGCCAGCGGGGTAGTTCGGACAGGGCCCGACAATGAGCAGTTCTTC. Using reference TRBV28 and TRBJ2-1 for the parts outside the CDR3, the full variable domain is DVKVTQSSRYLVKRTGEKVFLECVQDMDHENMFWYRQDPGLGLRLIYFSYDVKMKEKGDIPEGYSVSREKKERFSLILESASTNQTSMYLCASGVVRTGPDNEQFFGPGTRLTVL.

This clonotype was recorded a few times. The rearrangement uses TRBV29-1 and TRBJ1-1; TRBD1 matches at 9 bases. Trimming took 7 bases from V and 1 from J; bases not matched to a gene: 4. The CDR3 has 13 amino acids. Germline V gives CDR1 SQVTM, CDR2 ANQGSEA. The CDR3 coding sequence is TGCAGCGGACGGGACAGGGCGAACACTGAAGCTTTCTTT. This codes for CSGRDRANTEAFF.

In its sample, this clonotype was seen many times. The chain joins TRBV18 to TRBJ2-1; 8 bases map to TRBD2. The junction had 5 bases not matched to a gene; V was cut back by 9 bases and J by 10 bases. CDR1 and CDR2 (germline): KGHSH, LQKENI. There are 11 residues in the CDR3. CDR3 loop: CASSRGGEQFF. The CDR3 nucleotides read TGTGCCAGTTCGCGCGGGGGGGAGCAGTTCTTC.

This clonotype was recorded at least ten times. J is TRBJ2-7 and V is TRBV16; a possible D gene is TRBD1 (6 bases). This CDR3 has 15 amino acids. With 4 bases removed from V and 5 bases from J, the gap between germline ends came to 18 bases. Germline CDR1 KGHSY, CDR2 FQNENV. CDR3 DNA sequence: TGTGCCAGCAGCCTAACAGGGAATATAGGGCACGAGCAGTACTTC. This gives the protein CASSLTGNIGHEQYF.

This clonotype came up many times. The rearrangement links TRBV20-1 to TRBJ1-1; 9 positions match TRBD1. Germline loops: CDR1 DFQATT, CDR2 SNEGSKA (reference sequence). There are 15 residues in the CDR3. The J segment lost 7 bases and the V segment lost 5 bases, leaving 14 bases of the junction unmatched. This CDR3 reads CSAHATGQGELEAFF. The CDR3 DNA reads TGCAGTGCTCATGCAACGGGACAGGGTGAGCTTGAAGCTTTCTTT.

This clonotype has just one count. CDR3 in DNA: TGCGCCAGCAGCCAAGACCCAGAGGGGCCCCAGCCCCAGCATTTT. It yields the protein CASSQDPEGPQPQHF. This chain links TRBV4-1 with TRBJ1-5; D is perhaps TRBD1 (5 bases). The CDR3 length is 15 residues. V shed 0 bases and J shed 7 bases, with 13 bases lying between them. CDR1 is MGHRA, CDR2 YSYEKL, per germline.

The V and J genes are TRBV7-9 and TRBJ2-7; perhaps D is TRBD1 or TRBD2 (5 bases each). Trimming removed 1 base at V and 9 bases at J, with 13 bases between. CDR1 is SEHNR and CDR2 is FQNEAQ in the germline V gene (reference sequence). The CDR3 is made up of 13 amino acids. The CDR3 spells CASSLGIRDGQYF. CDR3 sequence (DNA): TGTGCCAGCAGCTTAGGAATTAGGGACGGGCAGTACTTC.

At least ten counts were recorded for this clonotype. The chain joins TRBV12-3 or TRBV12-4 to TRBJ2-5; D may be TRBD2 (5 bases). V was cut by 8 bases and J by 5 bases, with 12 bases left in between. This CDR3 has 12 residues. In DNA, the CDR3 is TGTGCCAGCGGCACTAGTGGGGAGACCCAGTACTTC. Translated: CASGTSGETQYF.

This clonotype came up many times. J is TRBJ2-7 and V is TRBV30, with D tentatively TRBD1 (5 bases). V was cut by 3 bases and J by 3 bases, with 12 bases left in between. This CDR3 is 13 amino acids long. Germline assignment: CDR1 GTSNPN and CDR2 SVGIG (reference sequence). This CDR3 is CAWSRVPRYEQYF. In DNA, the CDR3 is TGTGCCTGGAGCAGGGTTCCTCGCTACGAGCAGTACTTC. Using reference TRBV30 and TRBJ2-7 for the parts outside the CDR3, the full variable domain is SQTIHQWPATLVQPVGSPLSLECTVEGTSNPNLYWYRQAAGRGLQLLFYSVGIGQISSEVPQNLSASRPQDRQFILSSKKLLLSDSGFYLCAWSRVPRYEQYFGPGTRLTVT.

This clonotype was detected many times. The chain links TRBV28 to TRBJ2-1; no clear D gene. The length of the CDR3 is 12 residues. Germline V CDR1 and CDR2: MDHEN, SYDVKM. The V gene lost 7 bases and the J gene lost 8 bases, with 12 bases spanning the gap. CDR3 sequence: CASKEGVYEQFF. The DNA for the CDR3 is TGTGCCAGCAAGGAAGGAGTGTATGAGCAGTTCTTC. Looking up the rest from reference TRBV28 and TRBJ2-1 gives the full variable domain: DVKVTQSSRYLVKRTGEKVFLECVQDMDHENMFWYRQDPGLGLRLIYFSYDVKMKEKGDIPEGYSVSREKKERFSLILESASTNQTSMYLCASKEGVYEQFFGPGTRLTVL.

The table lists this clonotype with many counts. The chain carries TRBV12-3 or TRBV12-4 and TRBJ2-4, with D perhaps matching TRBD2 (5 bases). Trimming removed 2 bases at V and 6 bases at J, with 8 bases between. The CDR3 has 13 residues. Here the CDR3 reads CASSLLAGNIQYF. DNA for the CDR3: TGTGCCAGCAGTTTACTAGCCGGAAACATTCAGTACTTC.

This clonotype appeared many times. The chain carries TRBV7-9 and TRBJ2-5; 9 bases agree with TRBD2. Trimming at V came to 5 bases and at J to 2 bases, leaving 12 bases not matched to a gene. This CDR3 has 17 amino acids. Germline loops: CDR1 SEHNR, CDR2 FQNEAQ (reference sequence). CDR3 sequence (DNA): TGTGCCAGCAGCAAAACCCTGGGGCTAGCGGGACAAGAGACCCAGTACTTC. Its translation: CASSKTLGLAGQETQYF.

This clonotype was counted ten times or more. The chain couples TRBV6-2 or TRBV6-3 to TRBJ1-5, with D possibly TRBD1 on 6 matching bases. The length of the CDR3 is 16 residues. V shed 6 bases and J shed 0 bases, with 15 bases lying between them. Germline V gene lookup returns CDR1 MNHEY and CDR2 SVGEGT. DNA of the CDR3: TGTGCCAGCAGCGAGGGGGAAACCTATAGCAATCAGCCCCAGCATTTT. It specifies CASSEGETYSNQPQHF.

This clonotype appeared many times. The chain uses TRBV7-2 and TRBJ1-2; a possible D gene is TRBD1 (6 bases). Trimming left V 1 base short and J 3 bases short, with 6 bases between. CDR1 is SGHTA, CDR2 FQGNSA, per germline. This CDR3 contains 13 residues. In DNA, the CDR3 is TGTGCCAGCAGCTTAGACAGGGACTATGGCTACACCTTC. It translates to CASSLDRDYGYTF.

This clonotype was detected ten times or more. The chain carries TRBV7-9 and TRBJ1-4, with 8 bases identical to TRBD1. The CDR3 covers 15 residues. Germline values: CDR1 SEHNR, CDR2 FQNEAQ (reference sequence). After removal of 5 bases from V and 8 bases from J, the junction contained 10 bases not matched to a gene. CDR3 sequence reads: CASSPQTGAGEKLFF. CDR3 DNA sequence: TGTGCCAGCAGCCCCCAGACAGGGGCAGGAGAAAAACTGTTTTTT.

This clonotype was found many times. CDR3 loop: CATSDQGGQPQHF. The CDR3 DNA follows: TGTGCCACCAGTGATCAAGGGGGGCAGCCCCAGCATTTT. The chain couples TRBV24-1 to TRBJ1-5; tentatively, D is TRBD1 (6 bases). V dropped 3 bases and J dropped 7 bases, with 9 bases sitting between them. The CDR3 consists of 13 residues. In germline, CDR1 is KGHDR, CDR2 SFDVKD.

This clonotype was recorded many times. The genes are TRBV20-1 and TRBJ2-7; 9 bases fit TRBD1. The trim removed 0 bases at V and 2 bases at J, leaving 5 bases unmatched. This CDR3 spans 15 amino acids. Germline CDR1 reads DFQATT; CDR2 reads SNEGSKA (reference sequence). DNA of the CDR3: TGCAGTGCTAGAGAGAGGACAGGGGACCCCTACGAGCAGTACTTC. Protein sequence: CSARERTGDPYEQYF.

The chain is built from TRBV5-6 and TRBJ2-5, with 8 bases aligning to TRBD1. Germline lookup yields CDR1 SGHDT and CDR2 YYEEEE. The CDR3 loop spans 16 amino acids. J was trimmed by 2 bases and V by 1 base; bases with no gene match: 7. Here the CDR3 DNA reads TGTGCCAGCAGCTTGTGGAGCACAGGGGGGCAAGAGACCCAGTACTTC. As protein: CASSLWSTGGQETQYF.

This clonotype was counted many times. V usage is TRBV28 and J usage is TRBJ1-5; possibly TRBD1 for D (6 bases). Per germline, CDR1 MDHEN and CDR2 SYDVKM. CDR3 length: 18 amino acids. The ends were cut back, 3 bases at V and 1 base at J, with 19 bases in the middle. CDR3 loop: CASSFWTPGDLSNQPQHF. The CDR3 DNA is TGTGCCAGCAGTTTCTGGACTCCAGGGGACTTAAGCAATCAGCCCCAGCATTTT.